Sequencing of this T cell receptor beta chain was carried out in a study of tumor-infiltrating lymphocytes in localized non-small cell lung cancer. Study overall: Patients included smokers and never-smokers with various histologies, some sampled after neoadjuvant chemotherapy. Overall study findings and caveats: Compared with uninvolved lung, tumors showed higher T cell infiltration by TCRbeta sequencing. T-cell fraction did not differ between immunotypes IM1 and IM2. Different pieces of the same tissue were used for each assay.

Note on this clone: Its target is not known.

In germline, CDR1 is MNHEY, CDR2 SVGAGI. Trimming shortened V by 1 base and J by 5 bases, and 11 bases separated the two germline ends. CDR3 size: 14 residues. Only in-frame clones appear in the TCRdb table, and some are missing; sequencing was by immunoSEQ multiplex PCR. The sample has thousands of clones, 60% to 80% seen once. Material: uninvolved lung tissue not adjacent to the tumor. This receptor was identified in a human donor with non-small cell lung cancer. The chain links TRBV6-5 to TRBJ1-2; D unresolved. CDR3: CASSYLGPRYGYTF. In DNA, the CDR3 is TGTGCCAGCAGTTACTTAGGACCCCGGTATGGCTACACCTTC.